This paragraph covers one TCR beta chain sequence. The antigen remains undetermined. Sequencing used immunoSEQ multiplex PCR; TCRdb keeps in-frame clones, though not all of them. Among approximately 61,000 clones listed, 60% to 75% were seen once. Viral peptide pools were used in the ViraFEST assay to expand antigen-specific CD4+ T cells, and sequencing came afterward. Researchers isolated CD4+ T cells once approximately eleven days of culture had elapsed. BNT162b2 vaccine or mRNA-1273 vaccine was given to participants in two doses. According to the study, vaccine recipients showed no prior SARS-CoV-2 infection and negative nucleocapsid antibodies. Cells had half their medium changed to IL-2 medium on days 3 and 7. This entry belongs to a study of vaccination effects on CD4 cells after COVID-19. As for the study in general: Samples gathered post-vaccine arrived a median of 72 days past the second dose. Broader study findings: Only 1 of 255 vaccine-induced clones from healthy vaccinees cross-reacted with common cold coronaviruses.

This receptor was taken from a human donor who received a COVID-19 vaccine. Source: CD4+ T cells from PBMCs cultured with HCoV-229E spike peptides, taken after COVID-19 vaccination.

The CDR3: CASSPTRARNDYGYTF. CDR3 bases: TGTGCCAGCAGCCCCACCCGGGCACGGAACGACTATGGCTACACCTTC. The gene calls are TRBV7-2 and TRBJ1-2; D uncertain. The CDR3 is 16 amino acids. CDR1 is SGHTA and CDR2 is FQGNSA in the germline V gene. Between the trimmed V and J ends, which lost 5 bases and 3 bases, there was a span of 19 bases. The full variable domain, in which reference TRBV7-2 and TRBJ1-2 provide the parts outside the CDR3, is GAGVSQSPSNKVTEKGKDVELRCDPISGHTALYWYRQSLGQGLEFLIYFQGNSAPDKSGLPSDRFSAERTGGSVSTLTIQRTQQEDSAVYLCASSPTRARNDYGYTFGSGTRLTVV.